What follows is one T cell receptor beta chain and its context. It has no known antigen specificity. Per-nucleotide qualities are absent, and no much larger clonotype sits a single base away. V loses 4 bases of germline sequence and J loses 0 bases, and the interval between the two ends is 9 bases. CDR1 and CDR2 were assigned from the germline V gene as MNHEY and SVGAGI. The CDR3 covers 14 residues, taking in both the cysteine and the phenylalanine. The sequence is cut down to CDR3 DNA, 42 bases in frame from base 1. The data were taken from a study of cytomegalovirus exposure and HLA in healthy donors (dated by TCRdb to the late 2010s). Concerning the study at large: A later analysis indicated that the 90 to 150 validation repertoires were generated on the platform also employed for the 700 or so repertoires of the first cohort. The study combined high-throughput TCR immunosequencing, statistical association of individual TCRs with disease status, and machine learning to predict cytomegalovirus infection status. The study was designed to test whether signatures of past pathogen exposure could be identified by cataloging public T cell receptors. In addition to the first cohort of about 650 subjects, a separate validation cohort of 120 different subjects was used.

Donors formed part of the validation cohort, which comprised over a hundred subjects and was distinct from the first cohort of roughly 600 subjects. The protocol used for the library was the immunoSEQ multiplex PCR assay. In the original analysis: A statistical classification framework was built for diagnosing cytomegalovirus status from the catalog of TCR beta chain sequences. TCRdb's version of the immuneACCESS table is confined to in-frame rearrangements and falls short of the full clone set. An unresolved V gene accounts for under half of the shortfall where checked; the remainder is of unknown origin. V and J calls and clone size are copied from that table; D and trimming were computed from the DNA. This sample is represented by 180,000 or so clones; more than 65% of them were singletons. 13% of the sample lies in the top ten. Broad study findings and their caveats: A later analysis lacked HLA typing for the validation cohort, so it scored co-occurrence in that cohort across all 120 or so repertoires. Three of the identified cytomegalovirus-associated TCR beta chains were confirmed in vitro to be specific for cytomegalovirus antigens. In both the original and validation cohorts, the classifier was reported to diagnose cytomegalovirus status with high specificity and sensitivity. Across donors, most TCR sequences were observed very rarely, whereas some public TCRs were present in many individuals. A later analysis found that TCRs clustered in the first cohort also tended to co-occur in the 110 or so validation repertoires, with approximately 93% of cluster scores above 0. The study listed around 160 TCR beta chains as associated with cytomegalovirus. The authors suggested that the approach could potentially be extended to other disease states and immunological phenotypes.

The sample was PBMCs. This sequence was found in a young woman in good health and CMV-seropositive. This receptor chain uses TRBV6-5 and TRBJ1-2; TRBD1 could be the D gene, as 6 bases match. CDR3 region: CASSFGQTNYGYTF. The nucleotide sequence reads TGTGCCAGCAGTTTCGGACAGACTAACTATGGCTACACCTTC.